Listed here are 24 T cell receptor beta chains from one sample, sequenced in a study of blood T cell repertoires in COVID-19. Produced via immunoSEQ multiplex PCR; TCRdb's table is partial and in-frame only. The data show fewer than 250,000 clones, under 90% seen once. The specimen was peripheral blood. The receptors originated from a human donor in a cohort sampled during active COVID-19.

The rearrangement links TRBV19 to TRBJ1-3, with TRBD1 matching 9 bases. The trim removed 10 bases at V and 2 bases at J, leaving 9 bases unmatched. CDR1 and CDR2 from the germline V gene are LNHDA and SQIVND (reference sequence). This CDR3 contains 15 residues. The CDR3 region is CATTLGQGAGNTIYF. CDR3 nucleotides: TGTGCCACTACTCTGGGACAGGGAGCTGGAAACACCATATATTTT.

This CDR3 reads CASSPRSSAGELFF. The CDR3 nucleotides read TGTGCCAGCAGTCCAAGGTCTAGCGCCGGGGAGCTGTTTTTT. This chain joins TRBV6-4 and TRBJ2-2; maybe TRBD2 (6 bases). V lost 5 bases, J lost 6 bases, and 13 bases lay in between. The CDR3 has 14 amino acids. Germline assignment: CDR1 MRHNA and CDR2 SNTAGT.

The CDR3 protein is CASSYSWQTQYF. The CDR3 DNA reads as TGTGCCAGCAGCTATTCGTGGCAGACCCAGTACTTC. The rearrangement links TRBV6-2 or TRBV6-3 to TRBJ2-5; no firm D call. In germline, CDR1 is MNHEY, CDR2 SVGEGT. Trimming pared 6 bases from V and 6 bases from J, leaving 11 bases between. This CDR3 has 12 residues.

The table lists this clone with a few counts. The rearrangement links TRBV7-9 to TRBJ2-7, with no clear D. The germline CDR1 and CDR2 sequences are SEHNR and FQNEAQ (reference sequence). Deletions cut 3 bases from V and 1 base from J, with 7 bases between. The CDR3 has 13 residues. This chain's CDR3 is CASSFQDSYEQYV. As DNA, the CDR3 is TGTGCCAGCAGCTTTCAGGATTCCTACGAGCAGTACGTC.

The chain is built from TRBV18 and TRBJ1-2, with D tentatively TRBD1 (5 bases). Trimming took 3 bases from V and 5 from J, leaving 19 bases between them. The CDR3 runs to 16 residues. Per germline, CDR1 KGHSH and CDR2 LQKENI. Here the CDR3 DNA reads TGTGCCAGCTCACCTATCCCCGACAGTTCAGTTTATGGCTACACCTTC. It codes for CASSPIPDSSVYGYTF.

The V call is TRBV5-1, the J call TRBJ1-1; 8 bases agree with TRBD1. The CDR3 covers 15 residues. Trimming removed 2 bases from V and 2 bases from J; junction bases left unmatched: 5. CDR1 is SGHRS, CDR2 YFSETQ, per germline. CDR3 protein: CASSFTTGANTEAFF. For the CDR3, the DNA is TGCGCCAGCAGCTTCACGACAGGGGCAAACACTGAAGCTTTCTTT.

This clone came up once. This chain uses TRBV28 with TRBJ2-2, with TRBD2 matching over 12 bases. CDR1 MDHEN and CDR2 SYDVKM come from the germline V gene. The CDR3 loop spans 16 amino acids. Trimming cost V 10 bases and J 3 bases; bases outside gene matches: 9. This CDR3 reads CATKTSGSSDTGELFF. CDR3 DNA: TGTGCCACAAAGACTAGCGGGAGTTCAGACACCGGGGAGCTGTTTTTT.

This chain joins TRBV5-1 and TRBJ2-2; D is uncertain. V lost 4 bases and J 6 bases, leaving 10 bases between the germline ends. This CDR3 contains 13 residues. Looked up from germline, CDR1 is SGHRS and CDR2 is YFSETQ. CDR3 protein: CASSPTRAGELFF. CDR3 in DNA: TGCGCCAGCAGCCCCACCCGGGCCGGGGAGCTGTTTTTT.

This clone was detected only once. Other DNA sequences in the sample encode the same CDR3. V usage is TRBV11-2 and J usage is TRBJ1-6, with D tentatively TRBD1 (5 bases). V was shortened by 1 base and J by 3 bases, with 10 bases between the two germline ends. CDR1 and CDR2 (germline): SGHAT, FQNNGV. The CDR3 is made up of 16 amino acids. This CDR3 is CASSLVGGSYNSPLHF. CDR3 in DNA: TGTGCCAGCAGCTTAGTGGGGGGAAGCTATAATTCACCCCTCCACTTT. Full variable domain (outside the CDR3, taken from reference TRBV11-2 and TRBJ1-6): EAGVAQSPRYKIIEKRQSVAFWCNPISGHATLYWYQQILGQGPKLLIQFQNNGVVDDSQLPKDRFSAERLKGVDSTLKIQPAKLEDSAVYLCASSLVGGSYNSPLHFGNGTRLTVT.

The chain couples TRBV6-2 or TRBV6-3 to TRBJ1-2; D unclear. The CDR3 runs to 14 residues. With 4 bases removed from V and 3 bases from J, the gap between germline ends came to 12 bases. The germline gives CDR1 MNHEY, CDR2 SVGEGT. The CDR3 DNA sequence: TGTGCCAGCAGTTCCGGGCGGGCCTACTATGGCTACACCTTC. It translates to CASSSGRAYYGYTF.

The chain links TRBV9 to TRBJ2-2, with a tentative D call TRBD1 (6 bases). The CDR3 consists of 16 residues. The V end lost 2 bases, the J end lost 0 bases, and 11 bases lay between the germline ends. Looked up from germline, CDR1 is SGDLS and CDR2 is YYNGEE. CDR3 nucleotide sequence: TGTGCCAGCAGCGTTTACGGGACAACGAACACCGGGGAGCTGTTTTTT. It translates to CASSVYGTTNTGELFF.

V and J are TRBV27 and TRBJ2-1; possible D gene TRBD2, 6 bases. The CDR3 spans 13 residues. Deletions cut 2 bases from V and 9 bases from J, with 11 bases between. Germline CDR1 reads MNHEY; CDR2 reads SMNVEV (reference sequence). CDR3 region: CASSLPLGSEQFF. The CDR3 coding sequence is TGTGCCAGCAGTTTACCCCTCGGGAGTGAGCAGTTCTTC.

The rearrangement uses TRBV4-1 and TRBJ1-5, with 7 bases matching TRBD1. V dropped 0 bases and J dropped 5; count of bases not matched to a gene: 4. Germline V gene lookup returns CDR1 MGHRA and CDR2 YSYEKL. There are 15 residues in the CDR3. CDR3 in amino acids: CASSQEGDSYQPQHF. The DNA of the CDR3 is TGCGCCAGCAGCCAAGAAGGGGACAGTTATCAGCCCCAGCATTTT.

The V and J genes are TRBV6-5 and TRBJ1-5; perhaps TRBD1 as D (5 bases). The CDR3 extends over 15 amino acids. Germline V gene sequence: CDR1 MNHEY, CDR2 SVGAGI. V lost 7 bases to trimming and J lost 0 bases, with 13 bases between them. The CDR3 DNA follows: TGTGCCAGCAAGAGGGGAGGTTATAGCAATCAGCCCCAGCATTTT. Amino acids: CASKRGGYSNQPQHF.

The chain recombines TRBV28 with TRBJ2-1; possibly TRBD2 for D (6 bases). In germline, CDR1 is MDHEN, CDR2 SYDVKM. Trimming took off 3 bases at V and 5 bases at J, with 17 bases between the two ends. This CDR3 spans 16 amino acids. CDR3 region: CASSFFPSSGNNEQFF. The CDR3 coding sequence is TGTGCCAGCAGTTTTTTTCCTAGTAGCGGAAACAATGAGCAGTTCTTC.

CDR3 loop: CASSGRQRTGANVLTF. CDR3 sequence (DNA): TGTGCCAGCAGTGGGCGACAGAGGACTGGGGCCAACGTCCTGACTTTC. The chain is built from TRBV6-1 and TRBJ2-6; TRBD1 is a possible D gene (5 bases). The CDR3 covers 16 residues. Per the germline V gene, CDR1 is MNHNS and CDR2 is SASEGT. V lost 4 bases and J lost 2, with 12 bases in between.

The chain combines TRBV29-1 with TRBJ1-2, with D perhaps matching TRBD1 (5 bases). Trimming shortened V by 6 bases and J by 7 bases, and 12 bases separated the two germline ends. The CDR3 is made up of 11 amino acids. CDR1 and CDR2 (germline): SQVTM, ANQGSEA. The chain's CDR3 is CSVGQGSGYTF. CDR3 nucleotides: TGCAGCGTCGGGCAGGGCAGTGGCTACACCTTC.

The CDR3 here is CATSEGREEGYTF. The CDR3 coding sequence is TGTGCCACCAGTGAAGGCAGGGAAGAGGGCTACACCTTC. The gene calls are TRBV24-1 and TRBJ1-2; tentative D call: TRBD1 (5 bases). Germline CDR1 and CDR2: KGHDR and SFDVKD. Between the trimmed V and J ends, which lost 4 bases and 8 bases, there was a span of 13 bases. The CDR3 totals 13 residues.

The gene calls are TRBV6-6 and TRBJ1-2, with TRBD1 matching 7 bases. CDR1 and CDR2 from the germline V gene are MNHNY and SVGAGI (reference sequence). The CDR3 consists of 14 residues. J was trimmed by 4 bases and V by 6 bases; bases with no gene match: 8. CDR3 protein: CASREGGAGYGYTF. CDR3 DNA: TGTGCCAGCAGGGAAGGGGGCGCGGGCTATGGCTACACCTTC.

This chain uses TRBV6-2 or TRBV6-3 with TRBJ2-5; 9 bases line up with TRBD1. In germline, CDR1 is MNHEY, CDR2 SVGEGT. This CDR3 has 15 amino acids. V gave up 5 bases and J gave up 5 bases; unmatched junction bases: 9. In nucleotides, the CDR3 is TGTGCCAGCAGTGCGATACAGGGGGCTGGGGAGACCCAGTACTTC. Encoded protein: CASSAIQGAGETQYF.

The V call is TRBV29-1, the J call TRBJ1-4, with D possibly matching TRBD1 (6 bases). This CDR3 has 13 residues. The V end was cut by 6 bases, the J end by 7 bases, with 15 bases between. Germline CDR1 and CDR2: SQVTM and ANQGSEA. CDR3 region: CSVAQGRAEKLFF. The DNA for the CDR3 is TGCAGCGTGGCCCAGGGGCGGGCTGAAAAACTGTTTTTT. The variable domain in full, completed from reference TRBV29-1 and TRBJ1-4, reads SAVISQKPSRDICQRGTSLTIQCQVDSQVTMMFWYRQQPGQSLTLIATANQGSEATYESGFVIDKFPISRPNLTFSTLTVSNMSPEDSSIYLCSVAQGRAEKLFFGSGTQLSVL.

This clone was counted only a few times. The genes are TRBV9 and TRBJ2-5, with TRBD2 matching over 9 bases. Per germline, CDR1 SGDLS and CDR2 YYNGEE. This CDR3 comprises 18 residues. Trimming cost V 4 bases and J 1 base; bases outside gene matches: 14. This CDR3 reads CASSPGGSGRSSQETQYF. The CDR3 bases are TGTGCCAGCAGCCCCGGAGGTAGCGGGAGATCCAGCCAAGAGACCCAGTACTTC.

The rearrangement joins TRBV5-1 to TRBJ1-6; D unclear. The CDR3 consists of 17 residues. Per the germline V gene, CDR1 is SGHRS and CDR2 is YFSETQ. Trimming stripped 0 bases from V and 6 bases from J, with 16 bases between. The CDR3 region is CASSLDLVSSLNSPLHF. The CDR3 DNA reads TGCGCCAGCAGCTTGGATCTAGTGTCCAGCCTTAATTCACCCCTCCACTTT.

The chain has TRBV2 and TRBJ1-6, with D uncertain. V lost 7 bases, J lost 7 bases, and 8 bases lay in between. This CDR3 is 12 amino acids long. Germline CDR1 SNHLY, CDR2 FYNNEI. CDR3 amino acids: CASKQYNSPLHF. In DNA form, the CDR3 reads TGTGCCAGCAAACAGTACAATTCACCCCTCCACTTT.